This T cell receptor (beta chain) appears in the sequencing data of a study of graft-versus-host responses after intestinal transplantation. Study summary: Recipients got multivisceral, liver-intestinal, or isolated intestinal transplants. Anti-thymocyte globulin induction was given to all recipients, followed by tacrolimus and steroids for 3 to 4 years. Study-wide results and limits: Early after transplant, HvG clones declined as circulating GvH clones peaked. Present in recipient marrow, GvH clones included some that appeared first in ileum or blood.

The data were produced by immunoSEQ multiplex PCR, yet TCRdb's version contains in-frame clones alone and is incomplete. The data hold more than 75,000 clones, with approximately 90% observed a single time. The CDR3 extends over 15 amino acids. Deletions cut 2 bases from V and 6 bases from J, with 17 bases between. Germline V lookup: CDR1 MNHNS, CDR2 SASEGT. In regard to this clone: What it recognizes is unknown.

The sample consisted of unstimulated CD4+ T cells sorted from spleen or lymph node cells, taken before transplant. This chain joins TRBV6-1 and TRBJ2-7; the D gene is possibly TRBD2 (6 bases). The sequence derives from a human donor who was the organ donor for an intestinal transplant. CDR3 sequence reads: CASSELSVGSSEQYF. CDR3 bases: TGTGCCAGCAGTGAATTATCCGTCGGGAGCAGCGAGCAGTACTTC.